Listed below are T cell receptor beta chains from one sample, sequenced in a study of long-term antiretroviral therapy in people with HIV. Method: immunoSEQ multiplex PCR; TCRdb's copy keeps in-frame clones and lacks some. The sample has 7,500 to 8,500 clones; roughly 80% are singletons. Sequencing was performed on unsorted PBMCs, taken 2.5 to 2.7 years before starting antiretroviral therapy. The receptor set was obtained from a man in his forties with HIV. CDR3s include the opening cysteine and the closing phenylalanine or tryptophan. A D gene is named only where the DNA matches it firmly. A row's size may be missing; if present it is once, few, many or a size class.

TRBD1	TRBJ1-2	-	TRBV30	TGTGCCTGGAGTGACAGGGGGGTCCAGGGCTACACCTTC	CAWSDRGVQGYTF
TRBD1	TRBJ2-7	-	TRBV28	TGTGCCAGCAGTCCAGGACAGGGCTACCCCTACGAGCAGTACTTC	CASSPGQGYPYEQYF
-	TRBJ2-7	-	TRBV4-1	TGCGCCAGCAGCCATCCCGGCCGAGACTACGAGCAGTACTTC	CASSHPGRDYEQYF
-	TRBJ1-6	-	TRBV5-1	TGCGCCAGCAGCCCAACCCTAGGACTGGGGGCATCGCCCCTCCACTTT	CASSPTLGLGASPLHF
-	TRBJ1-6	-	TRBV6-1	TGTGCCAGCAGTGAAAGCAACGGTGATAATTCACCCCTCCACTTT	CASSESNGDNSPLHF
-	TRBJ1-4	-	TRBV4-1	TGCGCCAGCAGCCACCGGGACACTGGTGAAAAACTGTTTTTT	CASSHRDTGEKLFF
TRBD1	TRBJ1-2	-	TRBV19	TGTGCCAGTAGTATATCCACAGGGGCTAACTATGGCTACACCTTC	CASSISTGANYGYTF
TRBD1	TRBJ1-2	few	TRBV29-1	TGCAGCGTTGGGGACAGGGCTGGCTACACCTTC	CSVGDRAGYTF
TRBD1	TRBJ2-3	-	TRBV13	TGTGCCAGCAGCTTATCCGGACAGGGCACAGATACGCAGTATTTT	CASSLSGQGTDTQYF
-	TRBJ1-1	-	TRBV27	TGTGCCAGCATGGATGTATTGGCGGGAGCTTTCTTT	CASMDVLAGAFF
-	TRBJ1-1	-	TRBV10-3	TGTGCCATCAGTGAGTCGCTGACTCCGAACACTGAAGCTTTCTTT	CAISESLTPNTEAFF
TRBD2	TRBJ2-1	-	TRBV19	TGTGCCAGTAGTATAGGGCTAGCGGGGAGGGGAGAGCAGTTCTTC	CASSIGLAGRGEQFF
TRBD2	TRBJ2-1	-	TRBV7-2	TGTGCCAGCAGCTTAGCGGGGGGGTGGAATGAGCAGTTCTTC	CASSLAGGWNEQFF
TRBD1	TRBJ1-2	-	TRBV10-3	TGTGCCATCAGTGGGGACAGAGGGACAGGTTCTAACTATGGCTACACCTTC	CAISGDRGTGSNYGYTF
-	TRBJ2-1	medium-sized	TRBV9	TGTGCCAGCAGCGCCCCGGGACATGAGCAGTTCTTC	CASSAPGHEQFF
-	TRBJ1-6	few	TRBV4-3	TGCGCCAGCAGCCTAGCTAATTCACCCCTCCACTTT	CASSLANSPLHF
-	TRBJ2-7	once	TRBV5-1	TGCGCCAGCAGCTGGGACGGGATCTACGAGCAGTACTTC	CASSWDGIYEQYF
-	TRBJ1-2	once	TRBV4-3	TGCGCCAGCAGCCAAGATTTGGCCTCAGGGGACTATGGCTACACCTTC	CASSQDLASGDYGYTF